A single sample is the source of the 27 T cell receptor beta chains below, sequenced in a study of OX40 agonist ivuxolimab in advanced cancers. TCRdb keeps only in-frame clones here, not all; method: immunoSEQ multiplex PCR. Of over 100,000 clones listed, 85% to 90% are singletons. This sample comprised CD4+ or CD8+ T cells sorted from blood, obtained in a trial of the OX40 agonist ivuxolimab. These receptors all stem from an adult with an advanced solid tumor such as melanoma, head and neck, liver or kidney cancer.

Details on this clone: Distinct nucleotide sequences in the sample also encode this CDR3. The chain joins TRBV27 to TRBJ2-1; the match to TRBD2 covers 14 bases. Losses at the gene ends were 6 bases for V and 10 bases for J; bases not matched to a gene: 11. CDR1 and CDR2 from the germline V gene are MNHEY and SMNVEV (reference sequence). The CDR3 is made up of 16 amino acids. CDR3 coding DNA: TGTGCCAGCAGATCCTTAGGACTAGCGGGGGGTTTAGAGCAGTTCTTC. It translates to CASRSLGLAGGLEQFF.

Regarding this clone: This sample includes further DNA sequences coding for the same CDR3. V is TRBV11-3 and J is TRBJ2-2; D is possibly TRBD2 (5 bases). Germline V gene lookup returns CDR1 SGHNT and CDR2 YENEEA. The CDR3 runs to 14 residues. Trimming shortened V by 5 bases and J by 4 bases, and 11 bases separated the two germline ends. In nucleotides, the CDR3 is TGTGCCAGCAGCCCGAGACGGGGCACCGGGGAGCTGTTTTTT. Encoded protein: CASSPRRGTGELFF. Full variable domain (rest looked up from reference TRBV11-3 and TRBJ2-2): EAGVVQSPRYKIIEKKQPVAFWCNPISGHNTLYWYLQNLGQGPELLIRYENEEAVDDSQLPKDRFSAERLKGVDSTLKIQPAELGDSAVYLCASSPRRGTGELFFGEGSRLTVL.

The chain employs TRBV7-2 and TRBJ2-1; 14 bases line up with TRBD2. Germline lookup yields CDR1 SGHTA and CDR2 FQGNSA. V dropped 4 bases and J dropped 7; count of bases not matched to a gene: 6. This CDR3 comprises 16 residues. The CDR3 is CASSSRLAGGQNEQFF. DNA for the CDR3: TGTGCCAGCAGCTCCAGACTAGCGGGGGGGCAGAATGAGCAGTTCTTC.

The chain uses TRBV18 and TRBJ2-7; 8 bases agree with TRBD1. This CDR3 spans 16 amino acids. The J segment lost 0 bases and the V segment lost 3 bases, leaving 7 bases of the junction unmatched. Per the germline V gene, CDR1 is KGHSH and CDR2 is LQKENI. CDR3 sequence reads: CASSPRGTGSSYEQYF. Here the CDR3 DNA reads TGTGCCAGCTCACCTCGCGGGACAGGCAGCTCCTACGAGCAGTACTTC.

The chain joins TRBV7-2 to TRBJ1-1; 10 positions agree with TRBD1. With V trimmed by 3 bases and J by 0 bases, 4 bases remained unmatched. This CDR3 is 16 amino acids long. Germline CDR1 and CDR2: SGHTA and FQGNSA. Written as DNA, the CDR3 is TGTGCCAGCAGCTTGAGACAGGGGGCGATGAACACTGAAGCTTTCTTT. Protein sequence: CASSLRQGAMNTEAFF.

The V gene is TRBV29-1, the J gene TRBJ1-3; D possibly corresponds to TRBD1 (6 bases). Deletions cut 6 bases from V and 0 bases from J, with 9 bases between. The germline CDR1 and CDR2 sequences are SQVTM and ANQGSEA. CDR3 length: 13 residues. DNA of the CDR3: TGCAGCGTGCTGGACAGCTCTGGAAACACCATATATTTT. Its translation: CSVLDSSGNTIYF.

Worth noting for this clone: Other DNA sequences in the sample encode the same CDR3. J is TRBJ1-2 and V is TRBV19, with unresolved D. Trimming pared 0 bases from V and 4 bases from J, leaving 3 bases between. The V gene's germline CDR1 is LNHDA and CDR2 SQIVND (reference sequence). This CDR3 has 12 amino acids. CDR3 DNA sequence: TGTGCCAGTAGTATAGATACCTATGGCTACACCTTC. It specifies CASSIDTYGYTF.

This clone was seen only a few times. The J gene is TRBJ1-2, the V gene TRBV7-6; a weak D match, TRBD1 (6 bases). The CDR3 loop spans 15 amino acids. V shed 1 base and J shed 5 bases, with 14 bases lying between them. CDR1 and CDR2 from the germline V gene are SGHVS and FNYEAQ. The CDR3 DNA reads as TGTGCCAGCAGCTTAGAGCAGGGGTCGGTATATGGCTACACCTTC. Translating it yields CASSLEQGSVYGYTF.

This clone has more than one count but fewer than ten. V usage is TRBV2 and J usage is TRBJ1-1; a possible D gene is TRBD1 (5 bases). This CDR3 has 13 residues. Per the germline V gene, CDR1 is SNHLY and CDR2 is FYNNEI. Trimming took off 8 bases at V and 1 base at J, with 11 bases between the two ends. This CDR3 reads CASLDSWNTEAFF. In DNA, the CDR3 is TGTGCCAGCCTCGACAGTTGGAACACTGAAGCTTTCTTT.

This CDR3 reads CASSSMVDNEQFF. In nucleotides, the CDR3 is TGTGCCAGCAGCTCCATGGTGGACAATGAGCAGTTCTTC. The chain combines TRBV5-4 with TRBJ2-1; no reliable D call. The CDR3 runs 13 residues. The germline V gene has CDR1 SGHNT and CDR2 YYREEE (reference sequence). The ends were cut back, 3 bases at V and 5 bases at J, with 9 bases in the middle.

J is TRBJ1-5 and V is TRBV4-1; D possibly corresponds to TRBD1 (5 bases). CDR3 length equals 15 residues. V lost 0 bases and J 4 bases, leaving 10 bases between the germline ends. CDR1 is MGHRA, CDR2 YSYEKL, per germline. CDR3: CASSQEPGLNQPQHF. The CDR3 DNA reads TGCGCCAGCAGCCAAGAGCCGGGGCTGAATCAGCCCCAGCATTTT.

The V call is TRBV4-3, the J call TRBJ1-5; D perhaps matches TRBD1 (5 bases). Trimming removed 5 bases from V and 2 bases from J, with 13 bases in between. Germline V gives CDR1 LGHNA, CDR2 YSLEER. CDR3 length: 15 residues. This CDR3 reads CASSLSTGGNQPQHF. The DNA for the CDR3 is TGCGCCAGCAGCTTGTCGACGGGGGGCAATCAGCCCCAGCATTTT.

This chain connects TRBV2 to TRBJ1-4; 7 nucleotides line up with TRBD1. The CDR3 is 14 residues long. The germline V gene encodes CDR1 SNHLY and CDR2 FYNNEI. The trim removed 6 bases at V and 8 bases at J, leaving 9 bases unmatched. CDR3 in amino acids: CASRIGQGDEKLFF. The CDR3 nucleotides read TGTGCCAGCAGGATAGGTCAGGGGGACGAAAAACTGTTTTTT.

This clone was recorded only once. The CDR3 nucleotides read TGTGCCAGCAGTTTACCCGCCGGGGAGCTGTTTTTT. Amino acids: CASSLPAGELFF. This sequence joins TRBV27 and TRBJ2-2; the D is unclear. This CDR3 is built from 12 residues. Per the germline V gene, CDR1 is MNHEY and CDR2 is SMNVEV (reference sequence). Trimming removed 2 bases from V and 6 bases from J, with 4 bases in between.

The chain joins TRBV28 to TRBJ2-5; 9 bases map to TRBD1. The CDR3 contains 15 residues. Germline assignment: CDR1 MDHEN and CDR2 SYDVKM. The trim removed 4 bases at V and 4 bases at J, leaving 7 bases unmatched. DNA of the CDR3: TGTGCCAGCAGTTCCCCGGGACAGGGAGGAGAGACCCAGTACTTC. This translates into CASSSPGQGGETQYF.

V is TRBV4-2 and J is TRBJ1-1; the D is unclear. V was pared by 3 bases and J by 2 bases, with 10 bases between. Germline-derived CDR1 and CDR2 are LGHNA and YNFKEQ. This CDR3 is built from 14 residues. The CDR3 nucleotides read TGTGCCAGCAGCCAGACTACTTATAACACTGAAGCTTTCTTT. Amino acids: CASSQTTYNTEAFF.

This clone has just one count. The V call is TRBV4-1, the J call TRBJ2-3, with 9 nucleotides matching TRBD1. CDR1 MGHRA and CDR2 YSYEKL come from the germline V gene. CDR3 length: 16 amino acids. The V segment lost 4 bases and the J segment 4 bases; nucleotides outside the gene matches: 9. CDR3 residues: CASSPRTGESPDTQYF. The CDR3 coding sequence is TGCGCCAGCAGCCCTCGGACAGGGGAAAGCCCAGATACGCAGTATTTT.

This clone was counted a few times. The chain combines TRBV19 with TRBJ1-1; D remains unclear. The CDR3 consists of 13 residues. Per germline, CDR1 LNHDA and CDR2 SQIVND (reference sequence). Trimming took 5 bases from V and 1 from J, leaving 8 bases between them. The CDR3, as DNA: TGTGCCAGTAGTTTTTGGGAGAACACTGAAGCTTTCTTT. Its protein product is CASSFWENTEAFF.

The chain uses TRBV19 and TRBJ2-2; no clear D gene. V was shortened by 0 bases and J by 6 bases, with 8 bases between the two germline ends. CDR1 and CDR2 (germline): LNHDA, SQIVND (reference sequence). CDR3 length: 14 residues. CDR3: CASSIDRRAGELFF. The CDR3 coding sequence is TGTGCCAGTAGTATAGATCGCCGGGCCGGGGAGCTGTTTTTT.

The chain recombines TRBV10-3 with TRBJ2-1, with D uncertain. The CDR3 spans 12 residues. V gave up 3 bases and J gave up 7 bases, with 7 bases separating them. CDR1 is ENHRY, CDR2 SYGVKD, per germline. The CDR3 DNA is TGTGCCATCAGTGACGAGAGGAATGAGCAGTTCTTC. It translates to CAISDERNEQFF.

The chain carries TRBV2 and TRBJ1-6; 8 nucleotides line up with TRBD1. The V and J ends lost 6 bases and 7 bases, in that order; junction bases with no gene match: 2. CDR1 and CDR2 (germline): SNHLY, FYNNEI. This CDR3 spans 13 amino acids. CDR3 loop: CASRDRENSPLHF. CDR3 DNA: TGTGCCAGCAGGGACAGGGAGAATTCACCCCTCCACTTT.

This chain joins TRBV28 and TRBJ1-2; TRBD1 matches 7 bases. The V gene end was trimmed by 10 bases and the J gene end by 6 bases; junction bases not matched to a gene: 8. Germline assignment: CDR1 MDHEN and CDR2 SYDVKM. This CDR3 contains 12 residues. CDR3 in amino acids: CAIPTGIHGYTF. In DNA, the CDR3 is TGTGCCATCCCGACAGGGATCCATGGCTACACCTTC.

The chain has TRBV28 and TRBJ1-4; D is possibly TRBD1 (5 bases). The CDR3 is made up of 14 amino acids. Germline CDR1 is MDHEN and CDR2 is SYDVKM. The V gene lost 7 bases and the J gene lost 8 bases, with 17 bases spanning the gap. The CDR3 sequence is CASTEGGAKEKLFF. CDR3 DNA: TGTGCCAGCACAGAGGGAGGGGCCAAAGAAAAACTGTTTTTT. Together with reference TRBV28 and TRBJ1-4, the CDR3 gives the full variable domain: DVKVTQSSRYLVKRTGEKVFLECVQDMDHENMFWYRQDPGLGLRLIYFSYDVKMKEKGDIPEGYSVSREKKERFSLILESASTNQTSMYLCASTEGGAKEKLFFGSGTQLSVL.

This clone was seen more than once but under ten times. This chain connects TRBV16 to TRBJ1-4; weak D call: TRBD1 (5 bases). Trimming took off 4 bases at V and 8 bases at J, with 14 bases between the two ends. The CDR3 consists of 14 residues. From germline, CDR1 is KGHSY and CDR2 FQNENV. The CDR3 reads CASSLRSGGEKLFF. The CDR3 DNA follows: TGTGCCAGCAGCCTCCGGTCCGGGGGGGAAAAACTGTTTTTT. The entire variable domain, with the rest obtained from reference TRBV16 and TRBJ1-4, is as follows: GEEVAQTPKHLVRGEGQKAKLYCAPIKGHSYVFWYQQVLKNEFKFLISFQNENVFDETGMPKERFSAKCLPNSPCSLEIQATKLEDSAVYFCASSLRSGGEKLFFGSGTQLSVL.

V and J are TRBV27 and TRBJ1-5; 8 bases are a match to TRBD1. With 4 bases clipped from V and 0 bases from J, the junction kept 5 bases outside the gene matches. The CDR3 totals 16 residues. CDR1 and CDR2 (germline): MNHEY, SMNVEV (reference sequence). The CDR3 region has the DNA TGTGCCAGCAGTTCCCAACAGGGGGGTAGCAATCAGCCCCAGCATTTT. Translated: CASSSQQGGSNQPQHF.

The gene calls are TRBV27 and TRBJ1-2; 8 nucleotides match TRBD1. CDR1 is MNHEY, CDR2 SMNVEV, per germline (reference sequence). With 5 bases clipped from V and 3 bases from J, the junction kept 5 bases outside the gene matches. The length of the CDR3 is 14 residues. The CDR3 DNA reads TGTGCCAGCAGTGGAGGACAGGGAGACTATGGCTACACCTTC. The encoded protein is CASSGGQGDYGYTF.

The V and J genes are TRBV11-2 and TRBJ2-1; D uncertain. The CDR3 totals 13 residues. V lost 1 base and J lost 4, with 5 bases in between. Per germline, CDR1 SGHAT and CDR2 FQNNGV. CDR3 DNA: TGTGCCAGCAGCTTAGCACAGTACAATGAGCAGTTCTTC. This sequence encodes CASSLAQYNEQFF.